This T cell receptor beta chain was obtained from a study of identifying expanded T cells in peripheral blood. Study conclusions and caveats: Differentially abundant clones: about 1.1 between replicates, 15 to 17 at roughly 15 days, 19 to 20 at four. Variance in clone template counts between approximately 2-week samples significantly increased with total template count across all healthy donors.

Healthy donors had no documented immune events, such as infections, while sampled. Some clones are missing from TCRdb's copy, which holds only in-frame ones; the method was immunoSEQ multiplex PCR. Here the sample spans fewer than 60,000 clones, 70% to 85% being singletons. Germline assignment: CDR1 SNHLY and CDR2 FYNNEI. This CDR3 contains 14 residues. With V trimmed by 8 bases and J by 5 bases, 6 bases remained unmatched. A remark on this clone: Antigen: not known.

The sequence came from a person between 18 and 75 years old in good health. Sequencing was carried out using blood. The chain links TRBV2 to TRBJ2-3, with 11 bases identical to TRBD1. The DNA of the CDR3 is TGTGCCAGCGGACAGGGGGCTCCGAGAGATACGCAGTATTTT. It specifies CASGQGAPRDTQYF.